This T cell receptor (beta chain) was identified in a study of cytomegalovirus exposure and HLA in healthy donors. General observations from the study: Reportedly, a later analysis found an Asian-associated ancestry cluster had fewer N-insertions than the roughly 670-donor mean. Reports showed the classifier diagnosing cytomegalovirus status with high specificity and sensitivity. A later analysis found TCR association rates differed by HLA locus, highest for DRB1 and lowest for HLA-C.

Whereas donors were nominally healthy upon sampling, unrecorded immune exposures were probable. The CDR3 totals 12 residues. Germline V lookup: CDR1 MNHNS, CDR2 SASEGT. Trimming left V 5 bases short and J 7 bases short, with 12 bases between. 13 Jbeta primers and 60 Vbeta primers were used for the PCR. Assay: immunoSEQ multiplex PCR; the TCRdb copy retains only in-frame clones and omits some. The data hold roughly 110,000 clones, with 70% to 85% observed a single time. Comment on this clone: As yet, its antigen is unknown.

The V and J genes are TRBV6-1 and TRBJ2-7; maybe TRBD2 (7 bases). The sample taken for sequencing was PBMCs. The clonotype comes from a man aged 40-50 years in good health and CMV-seropositive. CDR3 nucleotides: TGTGCCAGCAGTTGGACAGCGGGGGAGCAGTACTTC. It translates to CASSWTAGEQYF.